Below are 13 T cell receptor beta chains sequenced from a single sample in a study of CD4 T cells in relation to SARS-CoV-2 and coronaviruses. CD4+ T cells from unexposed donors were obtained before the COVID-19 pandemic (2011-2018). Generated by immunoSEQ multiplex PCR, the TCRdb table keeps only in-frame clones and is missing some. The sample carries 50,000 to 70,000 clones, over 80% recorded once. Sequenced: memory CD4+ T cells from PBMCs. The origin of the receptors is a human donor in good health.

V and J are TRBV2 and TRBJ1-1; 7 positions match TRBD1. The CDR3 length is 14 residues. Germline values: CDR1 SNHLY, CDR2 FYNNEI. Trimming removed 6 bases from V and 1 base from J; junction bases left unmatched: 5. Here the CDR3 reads CASREGQSNTEAFF. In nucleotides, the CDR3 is TGTGCCAGCAGGGAGGGACAGTCGAACACTGAAGCTTTCTTT.

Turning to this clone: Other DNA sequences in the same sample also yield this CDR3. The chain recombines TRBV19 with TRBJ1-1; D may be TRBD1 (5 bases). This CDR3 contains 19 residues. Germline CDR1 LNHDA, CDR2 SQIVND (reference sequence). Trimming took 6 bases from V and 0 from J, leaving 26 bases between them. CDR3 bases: TGTGCCAGTAGCCAAGGGGATGATTGGATTGGAAGGATGAACACTGAAGCTTTCTTT. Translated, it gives CASSQGDDWIGRMNTEAFF.

The CDR3 sequence: CASSLWVSLAGGDTQYF. The CDR3 nucleotides read TGTGCCAGCAGCTTATGGGTATCACTAGCGGGAGGGGATACGCAGTATTTT. The rearrangement links TRBV7-2 to TRBJ2-3, with 13 bases fitting TRBD2. The CDR3 length is 17 residues. Trimming took 2 bases from V and 6 from J; bases not matched to a gene: 8. In germline, CDR1 is SGHTA, CDR2 FQGNSA.

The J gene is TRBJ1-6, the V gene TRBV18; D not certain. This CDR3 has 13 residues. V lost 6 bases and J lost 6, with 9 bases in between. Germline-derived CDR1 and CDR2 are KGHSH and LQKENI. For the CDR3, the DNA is TGTGCCAGCTCGCGGGAGAGTAATTCACCCCTCCACTTT. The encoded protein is CASSRESNSPLHF.

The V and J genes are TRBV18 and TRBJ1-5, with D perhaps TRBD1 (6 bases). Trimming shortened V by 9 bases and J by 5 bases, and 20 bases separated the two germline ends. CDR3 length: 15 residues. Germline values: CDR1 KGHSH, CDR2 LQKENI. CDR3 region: CASSPGTQGYQPQHF. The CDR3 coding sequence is TGTGCCAGTTCCCCTGGGACCCAGGGGTATCAGCCCCAGCATTTT. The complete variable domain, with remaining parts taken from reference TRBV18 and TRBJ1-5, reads NAGVMQNPRHLVRRRGQEARLRCSPMKGHSHVYWYRQLPEEGLKFMVYLQKENIIDESGMPKERFSAEFPKEGPSILRIQQVVRGDSAAYFCASSPGTQGYQPQHFGDGTRLSIL.

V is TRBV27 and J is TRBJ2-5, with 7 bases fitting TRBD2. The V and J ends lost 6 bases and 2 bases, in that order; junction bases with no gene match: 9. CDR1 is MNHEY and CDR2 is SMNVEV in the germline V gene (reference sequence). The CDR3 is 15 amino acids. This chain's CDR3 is CASRLGSGGQETQYF. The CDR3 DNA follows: TGTGCCAGCAGACTCGGCTCGGGGGGTCAAGAGACCCAGTACTTC.

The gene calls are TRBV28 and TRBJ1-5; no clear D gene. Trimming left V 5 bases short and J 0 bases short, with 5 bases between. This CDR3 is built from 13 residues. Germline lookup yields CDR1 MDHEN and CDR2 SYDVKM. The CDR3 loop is CASSQYSNQPQHF. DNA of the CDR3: TGTGCCAGCAGTCAGTATAGCAATCAGCCCCAGCATTTT.

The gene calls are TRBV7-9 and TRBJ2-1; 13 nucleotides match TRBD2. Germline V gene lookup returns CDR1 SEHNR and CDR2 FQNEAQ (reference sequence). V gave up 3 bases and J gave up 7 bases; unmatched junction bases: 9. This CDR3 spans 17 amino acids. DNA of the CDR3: TGTGCCAGCAGCTTTGGAAGTACTAGCGGGGGGGTAAATGAGCAGTTCTTC. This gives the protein CASSFGSTSGGVNEQFF.

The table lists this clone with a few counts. The CDR3: CASSLNLGRGKLFF. The CDR3 DNA sequence: TGCGCCAGCAGCTTGAATCTGGGACGGGGGAAACTGTTTTTT. The V and J genes are TRBV5-1 and TRBJ1-4, with D perhaps matching TRBD1 (5 bases). CDR1 is SGHRS, CDR2 YFSETQ, per germline. The CDR3 covers 14 residues. Trimming stripped 1 base from V and 11 bases from J, with 15 bases between.

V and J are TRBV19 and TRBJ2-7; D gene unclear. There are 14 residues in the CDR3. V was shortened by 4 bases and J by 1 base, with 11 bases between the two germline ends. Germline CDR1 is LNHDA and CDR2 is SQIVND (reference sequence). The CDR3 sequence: CASSTRAASYEQYF. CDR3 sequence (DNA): TGTGCCAGTAGTACCCGGGCCGCTTCCTACGAGCAGTACTTC.

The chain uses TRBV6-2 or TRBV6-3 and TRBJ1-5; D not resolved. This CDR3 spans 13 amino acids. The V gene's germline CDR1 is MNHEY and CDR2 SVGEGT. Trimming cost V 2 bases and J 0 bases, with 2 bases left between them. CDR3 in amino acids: CASSYDSNQPQHF. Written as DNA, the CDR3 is TGTGCCAGCAGTTACGATAGCAATCAGCCCCAGCATTTT.

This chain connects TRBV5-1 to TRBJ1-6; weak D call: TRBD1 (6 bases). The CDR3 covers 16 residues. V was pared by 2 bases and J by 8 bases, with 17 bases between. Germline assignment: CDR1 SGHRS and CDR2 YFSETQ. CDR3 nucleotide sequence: TGCGCCAGCAGCTTCGGCCGGGAAGGGGGATATTCACCCCTCCACTTT. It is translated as CASSFGREGGYSPLHF.

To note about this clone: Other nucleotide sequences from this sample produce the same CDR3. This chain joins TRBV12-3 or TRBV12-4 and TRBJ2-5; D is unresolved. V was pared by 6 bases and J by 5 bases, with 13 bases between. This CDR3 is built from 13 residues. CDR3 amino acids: CASSAPGRETQYF. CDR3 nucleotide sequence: TGTGCCAGCAGCGCACCAGGTCGGGAGACCCAGTACTTC.